The sequence of this T cell receptor beta chain was determined in a study of early T cells in non-severe SARS-CoV-2 infection. This clonotype was observed many times. In TCRdb, the 5' RACE reads were re-called with MiXCR into one record per CDR3 protein. The sample includes 50,000 to 60,000 distinct CDR3 sequences, approximately 6.3% of them seen just once. Germline V gene lookup returns CDR1 DFQATT and CDR2 SNEGSKA (reference sequence). The V end lost 7 bases, the J end lost 2 bases, and 11 bases lay between the germline ends. This CDR3 is built from 12 residues. This material consisted of whole blood, taken at baseline. This chain links TRBV20-1 with TRBJ1-1, with D perhaps TRBD1 (5 bases). The sequence derives from an adult who was a healthcare worker with PCR-confirmed SARS-CoV-2 infection or an uninfected control (not recorded which). The CDR3, as DNA: TGCAGTGTAGCGGACATTAACACTGAAGCTTTCTTT. Its translation is CSVADINTEAFF.